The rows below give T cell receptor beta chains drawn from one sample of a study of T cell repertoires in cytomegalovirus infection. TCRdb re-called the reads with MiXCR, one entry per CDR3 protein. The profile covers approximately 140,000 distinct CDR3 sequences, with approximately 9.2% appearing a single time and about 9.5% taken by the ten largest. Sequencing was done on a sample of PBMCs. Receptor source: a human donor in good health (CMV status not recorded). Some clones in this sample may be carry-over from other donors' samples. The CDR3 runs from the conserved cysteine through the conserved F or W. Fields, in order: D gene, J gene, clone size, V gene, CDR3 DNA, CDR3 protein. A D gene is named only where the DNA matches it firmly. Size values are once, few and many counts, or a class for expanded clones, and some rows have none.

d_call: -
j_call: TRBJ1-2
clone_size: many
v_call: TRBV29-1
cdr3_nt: TGCAGCGCGATCCGGGAACCTGGTAGGGGCTACACCTTC
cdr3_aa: CSAIREPGRGYTF

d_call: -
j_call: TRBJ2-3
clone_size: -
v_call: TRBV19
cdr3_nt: TGTGCCAGTAGTATTAAAGGGGGCACAGATACGCAGTATTTT
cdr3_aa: CASSIKGGTDTQYF

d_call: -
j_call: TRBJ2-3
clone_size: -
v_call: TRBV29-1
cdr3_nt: TGCAGCGTTGCGAGGGGACGGGCAGATACGCAGTATTTT
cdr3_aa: CSVARGRADTQYF

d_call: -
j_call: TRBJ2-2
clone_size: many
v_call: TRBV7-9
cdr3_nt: TGTGCCAGCAGCTTCGAGAACACCGGGGAGCTGTTTTTT
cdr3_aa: CASSFENTGELFF

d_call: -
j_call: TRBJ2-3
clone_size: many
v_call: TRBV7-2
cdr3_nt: TGTGCCAGCAGCTTAAGGGGAAGAAAGACAGATACGCAGTATTTT
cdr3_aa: CASSLRGRKTDTQYF

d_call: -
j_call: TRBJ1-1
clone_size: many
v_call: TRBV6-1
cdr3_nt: TGTGCCAGCAGTAGAACCGGGACATCGAACACTGAAGCTTTCTTT
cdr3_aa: CASSRTGTSNTEAFF

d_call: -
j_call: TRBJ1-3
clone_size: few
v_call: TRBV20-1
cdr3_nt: TGCAGTGTCCGAACCGGGAACGGAAACACCATATATTTT
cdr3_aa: CSVRTGNGNTIYF

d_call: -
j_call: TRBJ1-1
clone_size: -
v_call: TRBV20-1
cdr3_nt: TGCAGTGCTAGAGAGGACAGCCTGAACACTGAAGCTTTCTTT
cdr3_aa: CSAREDSLNTEAFF

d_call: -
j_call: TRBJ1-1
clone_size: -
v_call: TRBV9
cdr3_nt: TGTGCCAGCAGCCCCCACTCGGGACAAAACACTGAAGCTTTCTTT
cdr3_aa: CASSPHSGQNTEAFF

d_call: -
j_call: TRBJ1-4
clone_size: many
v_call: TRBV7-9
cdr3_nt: TGTGCCAGCAGCCCCGCGTGGGCCCCTAATGAAAAACTGTTTTTT
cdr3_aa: CASSPAWAPNEKLFF

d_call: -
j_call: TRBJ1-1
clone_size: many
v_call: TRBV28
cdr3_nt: TGTGCCAGCAGCCTGGGGAGAACTGAAGCTTTCTTT
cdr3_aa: CASSLGRTEAFF

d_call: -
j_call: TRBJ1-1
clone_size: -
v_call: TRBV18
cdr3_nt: TGTGCCAGCTCACCAACAGCCCAGGGCACTGAAGCTTTCTTT
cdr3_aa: CASSPTAQGTEAFF

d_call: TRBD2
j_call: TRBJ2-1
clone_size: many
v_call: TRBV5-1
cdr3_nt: TGCGCCAGCAGCTCGGGACTAGCGGGAGTGGATGAGCAGTTCTTC
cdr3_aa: CASSSGLAGVDEQFF

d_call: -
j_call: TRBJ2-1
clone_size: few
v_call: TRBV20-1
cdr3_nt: TGCAGTGCTAGAGGCGGGTCTAGTGGGAATGAGCAGTTCTTC
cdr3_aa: CSARGGSSGNEQFF

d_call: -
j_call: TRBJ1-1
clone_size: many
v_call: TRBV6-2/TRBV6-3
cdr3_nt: TGTGCCAGCAGTTACTCCCGTTCGGGGAACACTGAAGCTTTCTTT
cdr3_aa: CASSYSRSGNTEAFF

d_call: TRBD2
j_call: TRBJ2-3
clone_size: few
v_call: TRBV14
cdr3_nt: TGTGCCAGCAGCCAAGAACGCTCTCGGGGCGTACTAGCGGGGAAGCAGTATTTT
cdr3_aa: CASSQERSRGVLAGKQYF

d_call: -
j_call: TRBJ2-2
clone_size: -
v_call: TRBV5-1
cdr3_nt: TGCGCCAGCAGATGGGACTCAACCACCGGGGAGCTGTTTTTT
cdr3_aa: CASRWDSTTGELFF

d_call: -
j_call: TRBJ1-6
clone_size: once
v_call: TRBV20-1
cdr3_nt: TGCAGTGCTAGAGCTGACAGTCCCCTCCACTTT
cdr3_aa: CSARADSPLHF

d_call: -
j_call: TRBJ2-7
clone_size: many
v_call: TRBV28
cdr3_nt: TGTGCCAGCTCTCAAGGGGGAATCTACGAGCAGTACTTC
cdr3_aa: CASSQGGIYEQYF

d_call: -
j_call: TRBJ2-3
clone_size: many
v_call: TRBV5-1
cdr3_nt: TGCGCCAGCAGTTATTATGGACGGGCAGATACGCAGTATTTT
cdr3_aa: CASSYYGRADTQYF

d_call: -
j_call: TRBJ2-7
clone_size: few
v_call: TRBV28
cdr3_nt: TGTGCCAGCAGTTTATCACAGGGACAAGCGCAGTACTTC
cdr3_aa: CASSLSQGQAQYF

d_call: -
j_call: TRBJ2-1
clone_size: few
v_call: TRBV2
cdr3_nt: TGTGCCAGCAACTCAGGGGCTGGGGAGCAGTTCTTC
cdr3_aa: CASNSGAGEQFF

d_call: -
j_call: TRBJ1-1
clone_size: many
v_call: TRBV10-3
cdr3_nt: TGTGCCATCAGTGACCCGGGACCTGAAGCTTTCTTT
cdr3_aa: CAISDPGPEAFF

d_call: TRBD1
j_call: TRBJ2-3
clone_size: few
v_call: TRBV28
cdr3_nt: TGTGCCAGCAGTTTAGGGACAGGGGTTTTTTCAGATACGCAGTATTTT
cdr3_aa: CASSLGTGVFSDTQYF

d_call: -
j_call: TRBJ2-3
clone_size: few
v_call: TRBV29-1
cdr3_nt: TGCAGCGTTGAACGCACAGATACGCAGTATTTT
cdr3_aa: CSVERTDTQYF

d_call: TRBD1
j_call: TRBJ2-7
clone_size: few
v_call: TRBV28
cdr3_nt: TGTGCCAGCAGGACAGGGGGCGGAGGGCAGTACTTC
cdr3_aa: CASRTGGGGQYF

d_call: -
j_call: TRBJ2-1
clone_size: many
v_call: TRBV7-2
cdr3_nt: TGTGCCAGCGAGAGGACAGGGAGGGGTGAGCAGTTCTTC
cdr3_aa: CASERTGRGEQFF

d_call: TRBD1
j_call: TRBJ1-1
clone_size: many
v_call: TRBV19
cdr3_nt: TGTGCCAGTAGTATACCTCTCTCGTACGGACAGGAGACTGAAGCTTTCTTT
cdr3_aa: CASSIPLSYGQETEAFF

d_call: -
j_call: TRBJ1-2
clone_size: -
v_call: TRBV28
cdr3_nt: TGTGCCAGCAGTTCCCCGGACCCATATGGCTACACCTTC
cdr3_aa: CASSSPDPYGYTF

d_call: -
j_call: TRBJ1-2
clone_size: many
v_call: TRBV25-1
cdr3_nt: TGTGCCAGCAGTCCTTGGACTAACTATGGCTACACCTTC
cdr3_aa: CASSPWTNYGYTF

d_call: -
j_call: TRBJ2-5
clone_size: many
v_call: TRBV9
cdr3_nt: TGTGCCAGCAGCCGACCAGATTGGGAGACCCAGTACTTC
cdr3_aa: CASSRPDWETQYF

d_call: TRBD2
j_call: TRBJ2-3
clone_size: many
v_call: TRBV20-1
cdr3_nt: TGCAGTGCTAGTGAAAGTCGAGCGGGAGTTTCAGATACGCAGTATTTT
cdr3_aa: CSASESRAGVSDTQYF

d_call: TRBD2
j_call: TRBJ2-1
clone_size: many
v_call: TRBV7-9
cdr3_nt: TGTGCCAGCAGCCTCGGGACTAGCGGGGGGGCGGCAGGTGAGCAGTTCTTC
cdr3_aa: CASSLGTSGGAAGEQFF

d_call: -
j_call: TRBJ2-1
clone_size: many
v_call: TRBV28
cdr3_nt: TGTGCCAGCATTCTTATGGGAGGGGGTCGTCGTGAGCAGTTCTTC
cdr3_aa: CASILMGGGRREQFF

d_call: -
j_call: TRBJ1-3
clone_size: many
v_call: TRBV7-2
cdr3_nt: TGTGCCAGCAGCTTAGTAAAGGGAAACACCATATATTTT
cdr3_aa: CASSLVKGNTIYF

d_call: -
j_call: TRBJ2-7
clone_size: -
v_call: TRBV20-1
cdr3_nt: TGCAGTGCCCAGACAGGTTACGAGCAGTACTTC
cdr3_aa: CSAQTGYEQYF

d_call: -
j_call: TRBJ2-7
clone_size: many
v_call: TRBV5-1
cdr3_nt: TGCGCCAGCAGCTTGGATGCGACAACCTACGAGCAGTACTTC
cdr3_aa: CASSLDATTYEQYF

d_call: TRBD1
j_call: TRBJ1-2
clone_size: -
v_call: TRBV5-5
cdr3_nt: TGTGCCAGCAGCGAGGGACAGATACTAAACTATGGCTACACCTTC
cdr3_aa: CASSEGQILNYGYTF

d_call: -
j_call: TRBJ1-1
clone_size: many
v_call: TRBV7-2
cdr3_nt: TGTGCCAGCAGCCGGGCGTGGGACACTGAAGCTTTCTTT
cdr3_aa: CASSRAWDTEAFF

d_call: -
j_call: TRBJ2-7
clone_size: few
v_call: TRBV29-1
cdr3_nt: TGCAGCGTTCGCCCCGGGACCGCTTCCTACGAGCAGTACTTC
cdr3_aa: CSVRPGTASYEQYF

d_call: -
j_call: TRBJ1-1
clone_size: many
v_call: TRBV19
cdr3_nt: TGTGCCAGTAGCTCGGGTGGGAAGGGAAAGGAGGCTGAAGCTTTCTTT
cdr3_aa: CASSSGGKGKEAEAFF

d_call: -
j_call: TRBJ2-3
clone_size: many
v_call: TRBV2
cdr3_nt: TGTGCCAGCAGTGACGCCCCTTTT
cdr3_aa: CASSDAPF

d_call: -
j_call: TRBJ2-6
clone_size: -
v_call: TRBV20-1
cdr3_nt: TGCAGTGCTAGAGATCGGGACGGCAAAGCCAACGTCCTGACTTTC
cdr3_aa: CSARDRDGKANVLTF

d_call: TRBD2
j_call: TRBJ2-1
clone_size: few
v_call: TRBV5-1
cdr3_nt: TGCGCCAGCAGCTCGAGGACTAGCGGGGGGGCCTATGATGAGCAGTTCTTC
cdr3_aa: CASSSRTSGGAYDEQFF

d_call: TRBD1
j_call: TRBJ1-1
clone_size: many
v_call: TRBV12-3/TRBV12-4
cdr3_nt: TGTGCCAGCAGCCCGACAGGGGCCATGAACACTGAAGCTTTCTTT
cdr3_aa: CASSPTGAMNTEAFF

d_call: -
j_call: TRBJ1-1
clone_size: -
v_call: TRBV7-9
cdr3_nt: TGTGCCAGCAGCACCTCAGGGGCGGGGATGAACACTGAAGCTTTCTTT
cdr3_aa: CASSTSGAGMNTEAFF

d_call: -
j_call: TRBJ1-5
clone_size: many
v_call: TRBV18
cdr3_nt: TGTGCCAGCTCACCACAGGGGATAGGAAGCAATCAGCCCCAGCATTTT
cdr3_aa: CASSPQGIGSNQPQHF

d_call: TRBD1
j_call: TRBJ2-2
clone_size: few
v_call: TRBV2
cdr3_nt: TGTGCCAGCCAACTCACAGGGGCCAACACCGGGGAGCTGTTTTTT
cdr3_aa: CASQLTGANTGELFF

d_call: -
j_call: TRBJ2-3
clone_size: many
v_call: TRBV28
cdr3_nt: TGTGCCAGCAGTTTGGCTAGCAGTAGGGGTACGCAGTATTTT
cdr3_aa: CASSLASSRGTQYF

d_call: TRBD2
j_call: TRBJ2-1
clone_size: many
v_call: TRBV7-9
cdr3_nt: TGTGCCAGCAGCTTAGCCGGGACTAGCCCCATGGAGCAGTTCTTC
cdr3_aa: CASSLAGTSPMEQFF

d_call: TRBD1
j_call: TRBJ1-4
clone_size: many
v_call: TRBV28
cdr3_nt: TGTGCCAGCAGTCATACAGGGGGCTCTAATGAAAAACTGTTTTTT
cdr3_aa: CASSHTGGSNEKLFF

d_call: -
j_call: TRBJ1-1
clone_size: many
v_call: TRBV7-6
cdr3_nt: TGTGCCAGCAGCTTAGAAATTTCAGTGGAGGGTGAAGCTTTCTTT
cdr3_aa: CASSLEISVEGEAFF

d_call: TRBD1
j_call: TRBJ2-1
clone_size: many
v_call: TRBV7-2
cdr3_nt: TGTGCCAGCAGCTGGGACAGAGGCTCCTACAATGAGCAGTTCTTC
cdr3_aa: CASSWDRGSYNEQFF

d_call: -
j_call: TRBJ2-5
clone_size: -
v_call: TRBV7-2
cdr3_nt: TGTGCCAGCAGCTTAGGGTTTGTGGGGACCAAAGAGACCCAGTACTTC
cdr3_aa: CASSLGFVGTKETQYF

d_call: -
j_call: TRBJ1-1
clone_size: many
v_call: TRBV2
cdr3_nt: TGTGCCAGCAGTGTGGTCCGGGAAGCTTTCTTT
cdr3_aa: CASSVVREAFF